These T cell receptor beta chains were read from a single sample in a study of T cell responses to AZD1222 COVID-19 vaccine. Sequencing used immunoSEQ multiplex PCR; TCRdb keeps in-frame clones, though not all of them. Of roughly 120,000 clones in the sample, 87% are singletons; the top ten hold 4% to 5.5%. Sequencing used peripheral blood, obtained 28 days after the second AZD1222 dose. These TCRs come from an adult who received the AZD1222 COVID-19 vaccine. Both conserved end residues are part of each CDR3. D genes are given only for firm matches. Rows give clone size only sometimes, using once, few, many, or a class for an expanded clone.

size: .; length: 15; D: .; V: TRBV6-2/TRBV6-3; J: TRBJ1-5; CDR3: CASSHSGQGRQPQHF; DNA: TGTGCCAGCAGCCATTCCGGGCAGGGCCGTCAGCCCCAGCATTTT
size: .; length: 12; D: .; V: TRBV6-1; J: TRBJ2-7; CDR3: CASSEEWREQYF; DNA: TGTGCCAGCAGTGAGGAATGGAGAGAGCAGTACTTC
size: .; length: 19; D: TRBD1; V: TRBV28; J: TRBJ2-4; CDR3: CASSPRPGGISLTKNIQYF; DNA: TGTGCCAGCAGTCCCCGGCCAGGGGGTATTTCTTTGACCAAAAACATTCAGTACTTC
size: .; length: 14; D: .; V: TRBV10-3; J: TRBJ1-5; CDR3: CAIKGDLGNQPQHF; DNA: TGTGCCATCAAGGGGGATTTGGGCAATCAGCCCCAGCATTTT
size: .; length: 15; D: TRBD1; V: TRBV4-1; J: TRBJ1-2; CDR3: CASSQPDRADYGYTF; DNA: TGCGCCAGCAGCCAACCTGACAGGGCGGACTATGGCTACACCTTC
size: .; length: 14; D: .; V: TRBV29-1; J: TRBJ2-4; CDR3: CSVGLRGAKNIQYF; DNA: TGCAGCGTCGGACTTCGCGGGGCCAAAAACATTCAGTACTTC
size: once; length: 13; D: .; V: TRBV6-2/TRBV6-3; J: TRBJ2-7; CDR3: CASSYWSGYEQYF; DNA: TGTGCCAGCAGTTATTGGAGCGGCTACGAGCAGTACTTC
size: .; length: 15; D: .; V: TRBV28; J: TRBJ1-3; CDR3: CASSQWGISGNTIYF; DNA: TGTGCCAGCAGTCAGTGGGGTATCTCTGGAAACACCATATATTTT
size: .; length: 16; D: TRBD1; V: TRBV11-2; J: TRBJ2-7; CDR3: CASSHQTGTGADEQYF; DNA: TGTGCCAGCAGCCACCAAACCGGGACAGGGGCGGACGAGCAGTACTTC
size: .; length: 15; D: .; V: TRBV14; J: TRBJ2-7; CDR3: CASSQRGGRWGEQYF; DNA: TGTGCCAGCAGCCAAAGGGGCGGCAGGTGGGGCGAGCAGTACTTC
size: .; length: 16; D: .; V: TRBV15; J: TRBJ1-5; CDR3: CATSREMTDGGEPQHF; DNA: TGTGCCACCAGCAGAGAGATGACAGATGGTGGGGAGCCCCAGCATTTT
size: few; length: 13; D: .; V: TRBV12-3/TRBV12-4; J: TRBJ1-1; CDR3: CASSFEGGTEAFF; DNA: TGTGCCAGCAGTTTTGAGGGGGGCACTGAAGCTTTCTTT
size: .; length: 15; D: .; V: TRBV7-2; J: TRBJ2-3; CDR3: CASSLASGSTDTQYF; DNA: TGTGCCAGCAGCTTAGCTTCAGGGAGCACAGATACGCAGTATTTT
size: .; length: 14; D: .; V: TRBV27; J: TRBJ1-2; CDR3: CASSFGSGWDGYTF; DNA: TGTGCCAGCAGTTTTGGGTCAGGGTGGGATGGCTACACCTTC
size: .; length: 17; D: TRBD2; V: TRBV10-3; J: TRBJ2-7; CDR3: CAISESLAGEKSYEQYF; DNA: TGTGCCATCAGTGAGTCCCTAGCGGGAGAGAAATCCTACGAGCAGTACTTC